The 31 T cell receptor beta chains reported below all come from one sample, sequenced in a study of blood T cell repertoires in COVID-19. Produced via immunoSEQ multiplex PCR; TCRdb's table is partial and in-frame only. The sample includes some 74,000 clones, approximately 76% seen only once; the top ten take 15% to 20%. Sequencing was performed on peripheral blood. These receptors came from a man aged 65 to 79 with active or convalescent COVID-19.

The rearrangement joins TRBV2 to TRBJ2-3; perhaps TRBD2 as D (5 bases). Trimming removed 7 bases at V and 2 bases at J, with 7 bases between. Per the germline V gene, CDR1 is SNHLY and CDR2 is FYNNEI. The CDR3 consists of 12 residues. For the CDR3, the DNA is TGTGCCAGCAAAGCGGACACAGATACGCAGTATTTT. Amino acids: CASKADTDTQYF.

The chain uses TRBV5-4 and TRBJ1-2; D is unclear. This CDR3 comprises 14 residues. Germline values: CDR1 SGHNT, CDR2 YYREEE (reference sequence). Trimming stripped 0 bases from V and 0 bases from J, with 6 bases between. The CDR3 sequence: CASSLGGANYGYTF. CDR3 sequence (DNA): TGTGCCAGCAGCTTGGGGGGAGCTAACTATGGCTACACCTTC.

This chain links TRBV4-2 with TRBJ2-7, with D maybe TRBD2 (6 bases). In germline, CDR1 is LGHNA, CDR2 YNFKEQ. The CDR3 extends over 13 amino acids. With 0 bases removed from V and 5 bases from J, the gap between germline ends came to 8 bases. The CDR3 DNA sequence: TGTGCCAGCAGCCAAGATTGGGAGGACGAGCAGTACTTC. Its translation: CASSQDWEDEQYF.

This chain joins TRBV11-2 and TRBJ2-3; 8 bases align to TRBD2. CDR1 SGHAT and CDR2 FQNNGV come from the germline V gene. This CDR3 has 16 amino acids. V dropped 5 bases and J dropped 0; count of bases not matched to a gene: 7. The CDR3 loop reads CASSLLSGRSTDTQYF. Here the CDR3 DNA reads TGTGCCAGCAGCCTCCTGAGCGGGAGAAGCACAGATACGCAGTATTTT. The variable domain in full, with the rest retrieved from reference TRBV11-2 and TRBJ2-3, is EAGVAQSPRYKIIEKRQSVAFWCNPISGHATLYWYQQILGQGPKLLIQFQNNGVVDDSQLPKDRFSAERLKGVDSTLKIQPAKLEDSAVYLCASSLLSGRSTDTQYFGPGTRLTVL.

This chain links TRBV9 with TRBJ1-1, with D possibly TRBD1 on 6 matching bases. This CDR3 spans 14 amino acids. The germline V gene has CDR1 SGDLS and CDR2 YYNGEE. V was pared by 7 bases and J by 0 bases, with 13 bases between. CDR3 protein: CASSTGTLNTEAFF. The CDR3 DNA reads as TGTGCCAGCTCCACCGGGACACTGAACACTGAAGCTTTCTTT.

The J gene is TRBJ1-1, the V gene TRBV28; unclear D gene. Germline CDR1 is MDHEN and CDR2 is SYDVKM. CDR3 size: 13 residues. Trimming took 9 bases from V and 3 from J, leaving 14 bases between them. The CDR3 loop reads CASLEGQYTEAFF. CDR3 bases: TGTGCCAGTTTAGAGGGCCAATACACTGAAGCTTTCTTT.

This chain joins TRBV11-1 and TRBJ2-1; possibly TRBD2 for D (7 bases). The CDR3 extends over 15 amino acids. Between the trimmed V and J ends, which lost 1 base and 12 bases, there was a span of 19 bases. Germline V gene sequence: CDR1 SGHAT, CDR2 FQDESV (reference sequence). The CDR3 nucleotides are TGTGCCAGCAGCTTAGAGGGGGGGATAGTAATTGGGCAGTTCTTC. Translation gives CASSLEGGIVIGQFF.

The chain carries TRBV2 and TRBJ1-3, with D tentatively TRBD1 (5 bases). The CDR3 spans 15 residues. Trimming left V 6 bases short and J 1 base short, with 13 bases between. Germline CDR1 is SNHLY and CDR2 is FYNNEI. CDR3 sequence: CASSPSGFSGNTIYF. DNA for the CDR3: TGTGCCAGCAGCCCTTCAGGGTTTTCTGGAAACACCATATATTTT.

This clone was picked up a small number of times. CDR3 in DNA: TGTGCCAGCTTCTTTAACTATGGCTACACCTTC. Translating gives CASFFNYGYTF. The gene calls are TRBV18 and TRBJ1-2, with unresolved D. Germline CDR1 reads KGHSH; CDR2 reads LQKENI. This CDR3 contains 11 residues. Trimming cost V 7 bases and J 1 base, with 4 bases left between them.

This clone has just a few counts. This chain connects TRBV3-1 (or the pseudogene TRBV3-2) to TRBJ1-4; a possible D gene is TRBD1 (5 bases). Trimming stripped 5 bases from V and 3 bases from J, with 13 bases between. The CDR3 sequence is 15 residues long. Germline V gene data show CDR1 as LGHDT and CDR2 as YNNKEL (reference sequence). CDR3 DNA sequence: TGTGCCAGCAGCGCGACGACAGCCGCTAATGAAAAACTGTTTTTT. Its protein product is CASSATTAANEKLFF.

The rearrangement uses TRBV4-1 and TRBJ2-4; 11 nucleotides agree with TRBD2. The V segment lost 3 bases and the J segment 6 bases; nucleotides outside the gene matches: 4. The germline CDR1 and CDR2 sequences are MGHRA and YSYEKL. The CDR3 totals 15 residues. Here the CDR3 DNA reads TGCGCCAGCAGCCAGGAAACTAGCGGGGGAAACATTCAGTACTTC. Encoded protein: CASSQETSGGNIQYF.

The rearrangement joins TRBV15 to TRBJ1-5; D is ambiguous. V was pared by 1 base and J by 4 bases, with 8 bases between. The germline gives CDR1 LNHNV, CDR2 YYDKDF (reference sequence). There are 14 residues in the CDR3. The CDR3 protein is CATSRGGGNQPQHF. CDR3 DNA: TGTGCCACCAGCAGAGGAGGCGGGAATCAGCCCCAGCATTTT.

The V call is TRBV10-3, the J call TRBJ2-1; 8 bases fit TRBD1. Germline V gives CDR1 ENHRY, CDR2 SYGVKD. Trimming removed 6 bases from V and 4 bases from J; junction bases left unmatched: 11. The CDR3 length is 16 residues. The CDR3 DNA sequence: TGTGCCATCAGCGAGGGACAGGTCGGTTCATACAATGAGCAGTTCTTC. It codes for CAISEGQVGSYNEQFF.

This chain connects TRBV11-3 to TRBJ2-2; 7 bases agree with TRBD1. Germline V gene sequence: CDR1 SGHNT, CDR2 YENEEA. The CDR3 is 14 amino acids. After removal of 4 bases from V and 8 bases from J, the junction contained 7 bases not matched to a gene. In DNA, the CDR3 is TGTGCCAGCAGCTCCCACAACAGGGGTGGGGAGCTGTTTTTT. Residues: CASSSHNRGGELFF.

About this clone itself: The junction differs from germline at one of its ends, possibly a read error. V and J are TRBV5-4 and TRBJ2-5; no clear D gene. This CDR3 is built from 12 residues. Germline CDR1 and CDR2: SGHNT and YYREEE (reference sequence). The CDR3 sequence is CASSLMREAQYF. CDR3 DNA sequence: TGTGCCAGCAGCTTGATGCGAGAGGCCCAGTACTTC.

The chain joins TRBV7-2 to TRBJ2-5; 7 bases agree with TRBD1. J was trimmed by 4 bases and V by 5 bases; bases with no gene match: 7. The germline CDR1 and CDR2 sequences are SGHTA and FQGNSA. CDR3 length equals 14 residues. The CDR3 DNA sequence: TGTGCCAGCAGCCCGACGACAGGGCTAGAGACCCAGTACTTC. Amino acids: CASSPTTGLETQYF.

This chain connects TRBV7-9 to TRBJ2-5; D remains ambiguous. CDR1 is SEHNR and CDR2 is FQNEAQ in the germline V gene (reference sequence). The CDR3 runs to 15 residues. V lost 5 bases and J lost 4, with 17 bases in between. The CDR3 region has the DNA TGTGCCAGCAGCCTACAGTCGTCCAGGATAGAGACCCAGTACTTC. This codes for CASSLQSSRIETQYF.

This chain links TRBV19 with TRBJ1-1; 8 nucleotides align to TRBD1. Per the germline V gene, CDR1 is LNHDA and CDR2 is SQIVND (reference sequence). The CDR3 length is 14 residues. J was trimmed by 5 bases and V by 3 bases; bases with no gene match: 5. The CDR3 protein is CASSIGQGWTEAFF. The CDR3 nucleotides read TGTGCCAGTAGTATCGGACAGGGATGGACTGAAGCTTTCTTT.

The J gene is TRBJ1-1, the V gene TRBV5-4, with 9 bases aligning to TRBD1. The CDR3 is made up of 14 amino acids. The germline V gene has CDR1 SGHNT and CDR2 YYREEE (reference sequence). Trimming at V came to 4 bases and at J to 7 bases, leaving 8 bases not matched to a gene. The CDR3 reads CASSPGQGTLEAFF. CDR3 nucleotide sequence: TGTGCCAGCAGCCCCGGACAGGGGACCCTTGAAGCTTTCTTT.

The chain combines TRBV12-3 or TRBV12-4 with TRBJ1-6; D is possibly TRBD1 (5 bases). This CDR3 region has 13 residues. The V and J ends lost 5 bases and 7 bases respectively, with 9 bases between them. In nucleotides, the CDR3 is TGTGCCAGCAGTATGACAGTAAATTCACCCCTCCACTTT. As protein: CASSMTVNSPLHF.

The chain employs TRBV19 and TRBJ2-4; D is possibly TRBD1 (6 bases). Trimming removed 7 bases from V and 8 bases from J, with 15 bases in between. The CDR3 length is 13 residues. Germline CDR1 and CDR2: LNHDA and SQIVND (reference sequence). The CDR3 reads CASNKAGVDIQYF. The DNA for the CDR3 is TGTGCCAGTAACAAGGCAGGGGTTGACATTCAGTACTTC.

The gene calls are TRBV20-1 and TRBJ1-2; unclear D gene. Germline lookup yields CDR1 DFQATT and CDR2 SNEGSKA (reference sequence). The CDR3 covers 10 residues. V shed 3 bases and J shed 8 bases, with 7 bases lying between them. CDR3 nucleotides: TGCAGTGCTAGTACTCGAGGCTACACCTTC. This encodes CSASTRGYTF.

Notes on this clone: The junction does not match germline at one end; this may be a read error. V is TRBV27 and J is TRBJ1-4; no clear D gene. CDR3 length equals 12 residues. Germline V gives CDR1 MNHEY, CDR2 SMNVEV (reference sequence). For the CDR3, the DNA is TGTGCCAGCAGTTTGCCAAAGAAAGCATTCGCTTTT. This translates into CASSLPKKAFAF.

The chain employs TRBV5-1 and TRBJ2-7, with TRBD2 matching over 9 bases. There are 13 residues in the CDR3. Germline CDR1 and CDR2: SGHRS and YFSETQ. V was clipped by 2 bases and J by 4 bases; unmatched bases: 1. CDR3 DNA sequence: TGCGCCAGCAGCTTCGCGGGGGGGTACGAGCAGTACTTC. Amino acid sequence: CASSFAGGYEQYF.

This clone was counted only a few times. The chain uses TRBV19 and TRBJ1-3; tentatively, D is TRBD1 (6 bases). The V gene's germline CDR1 is LNHDA and CDR2 SQIVND (reference sequence). The CDR3 consists of 13 residues. V lost 5 bases and J lost 4, with 9 bases in between. The CDR3 region is CASSLDSGNTIYF. CDR3 bases: TGTGCCAGTAGTCTGGACAGCGGAAACACCATATATTTT. Combining the CDR3 with reference TRBV19 and TRBJ1-3 gives the whole variable domain DGGITQSPKYLFRKEGQNVTLSCEQNLNHDAMYWYRQDPGQGLRLIYYSQIVNDFQKGDIAEGYSVSREKKESFPLTVTSAQKNPTAFYLCASSLDSGNTIYFGEGSWLTVV.

V gene TRBV2 combines with J gene TRBJ2-2; D is unclear. This CDR3 has 11 residues. Trimming shortened V by 9 bases and J by 7 bases, and 9 bases separated the two germline ends. Germline CDR1 reads SNHLY; CDR2 reads FYNNEI. Written as DNA, the CDR3 is TGTGCCAGGAGAGATGGCGGGGAGCTGTTTTTT. Translated, it gives CARRDGGELFF. Based on the CDR3 plus reference TRBV2 and TRBJ2-2, the full variable domain is EPEVTQTPSHQVTQMGQEVILRCVPISNHLYFYWYRQILGQKVEFLVSFYNNEISEKSEIFDDQFSVERPDGSNFTLKIRSTKLEDSAMYFCARRDGGELFFGEGSRLTVL.

The chain is built from TRBV12-3 or TRBV12-4 and TRBJ2-1; the D is unclear. CDR3 length: 11 residues. Trimming removed 6 bases from V and 8 bases from J, with 8 bases in between. For the CDR3, the DNA is TGTGCCAGCAGAAGGAGCGATGAGCAGTTCTTC. Encoded protein: CASRRSDEQFF.

This clone was counted between two and nine times. The chain is built from TRBV24-1 and TRBJ1-6; 8 nucleotides agree with TRBD1. The germline CDR1 and CDR2 sequences are KGHDR and SFDVKD. The CDR3 sequence is 14 residues long. V shed 7 bases and J 3 bases; nucleotides not matched to a gene: 1. The CDR3 sequence: CATRGQGYNSPLHF. The CDR3 DNA reads as TGTGCCACCAGAGGACAGGGCTATAATTCACCCCTCCACTTT.

The chain uses TRBV11-2 and TRBJ2-3, with TRBD2 matching over 12 bases. V gave up 5 bases and J gave up 5 bases; unmatched junction bases: 8. Germline V lookup: CDR1 SGHAT, CDR2 FQNNGV. There are 16 residues in the CDR3. The CDR3 protein is CASSPRLAGVVDTQYF. CDR3 coding DNA: TGTGCCAGCAGCCCACGACTAGCGGGGGTGGTAGATACGCAGTATTTT.

The V gene is TRBV4-1, the J gene TRBJ1-1, with 9 bases identical to TRBD1. V shed 0 bases and J 5 bases; nucleotides not matched to a gene: 13. This CDR3 contains 18 residues. Germline V lookup: CDR1 MGHRA, CDR2 YSYEKL. This chain's CDR3 is CASSQDRDRAGEGTEAFF. The CDR3 nucleotides are TGCGCCAGCAGCCAAGACAGGGACAGGGCTGGTGAGGGTACTGAAGCTTTCTTT.

This sequence joins TRBV5-1 and TRBJ2-1; 10 bases fit TRBD2. In germline, CDR1 is SGHRS, CDR2 YFSETQ. The CDR3 covers 18 residues. The V segment lost 1 base and the J segment 1 base; nucleotides outside the gene matches: 8. Written as DNA, the CDR3 is TGCGCCAGCAGCTTGCTGGCTAGCGGGGGTTCTTCCTACAATGAGCAGTTCTTC. It codes for CASSLLASGGSSYNEQFF. Using reference TRBV5-1 and TRBJ2-1 for the parts outside the CDR3, the full variable domain is KAGVTQTPRYLIKTRGQQVTLSCSPISGHRSVSWYQQTPGQGLQFLFEYFSETQRNKGNFPGRFSGRQFSNSRSEMNVSTLELGDSALYLCASSLLASGGSSYNEQFFGPGTRLTVL.